The 5 T cell receptor beta chains below come from one sample, sequenced in a study of cytomegalovirus exposure and HLA in healthy donors. Researchers ran the PCR with 60 Vbeta and 13 Jbeta primers. TCRdb's table, derived via immunoSEQ multiplex PCR, lists solely in-frame clones and lacks some. The table has about 82,000 clones, roughly 64% seen once. Specimen: PBMCs. These receptors were taken from a woman between 35 and 50 years old in good health and CMV-seropositive.

This clone is a singleton in its sample. This chain uses TRBV10-2 with TRBJ2-7; 8 nucleotides match TRBD1. J lost 5 bases, V lost 8 bases, and 14 bases had no gene match. The length of the CDR3 is 15 residues. Germline CDR1 is WSHSY and CDR2 is SAAADI. Here the CDR3 DNA reads TGCGCCAGCCTTTGGGGACAGGCGCCTGAGGACGAGCAGTACTTC. The encoded protein is CASLWGQAPEDEQYF.

This clone was found a few times. The J gene is TRBJ2-7, the V gene TRBV18, with 10 positions matching TRBD2. The V segment lost 6 bases and the J segment 9 bases; nucleotides outside the gene matches: 11. This CDR3 is 14 amino acids long. The germline CDR1 and CDR2 sequences are KGHSH and LQKENI. The chain's CDR3 is CASSPLAGEIGQYF. The CDR3 nucleotides are TGTGCCAGCTCCCCGCTAGCGGGAGAAATAGGGCAGTACTTC.

The table lists this clone with a count of one. V gene TRBV14 combines with J gene TRBJ1-1; no reliable D call. This CDR3 is 13 amino acids long. V was trimmed by 2 bases and J by 7 bases, leaving 11 bases between them. In germline, CDR1 is SGHDN, CDR2 FVKESK. CDR3: CASSQFDGYEAFF. CDR3 coding DNA: TGTGCCAGCAGCCAATTTGACGGGTATGAAGCTTTCTTT. Looking up the rest from reference TRBV14 and TRBJ1-1 gives the full variable domain: EAGVTQFPSHSVIEKGQTVTLRCDPISGHDNLYWYRRVMGKEIKFLLHFVKESKQDESGMPNNRFLAERTGGTYSTLKVQPAELEDSGVYFCASSQFDGYEAFFGQGTRLTVV.

In its sample, this clone was seen once. One end of the junction fails to match germline, which may point to a read error. This chain links TRBV20-1 with TRBJ2-7; 9 bases agree with TRBD2. Germline CDR1 DFQATT, CDR2 SNEGSKA (reference sequence). CDR3 length: 11 amino acids. This chain's CDR3 is CSARAGGQQYF. The DNA of the CDR3 is TGCAGTGCGAGAGCGGGGGGTCAGCAGTACTTC.

This sequence joins TRBV5-6 and TRBJ2-2; TRBD2 matches 7 bases. J gave up 0 bases and V 1 base, and 9 bases lay outside the gene matches. The CDR3 runs 18 residues. Germline CDR1 reads SGHDT; CDR2 reads YYEEEE. CDR3 nucleotide sequence: TGTGCCAGCAGCTTGCTCCTAGCGGCCCATACGAACACCGGGGAGCTGTTTTTT. Protein sequence: CASSLLLAAHTNTGELFF.